This paragraph covers one T cell receptor beta chain sequence. Which antigen it targets is not known. No much larger clone exists at a distance of one base, and base qualities are not known. The data were obtained in a study of T-cell reconstitution after alpha-beta-depleted transplantation in children (dated by TCRdb to the mid-2010s). Turning to the overall study: T-cell immune reconstitution after TCRalphabeta/CD19-depleted allogeneic hematopoietic cell transplantation in children was quantitatively tracked in the study by means of TCR repertoire profiling.

The method behind the library was PCR. TCRdb records Illumina HiSeq 2500 as the sequencer. TCR libraries were prepared with molecular barcoding, using unique molecular identifiers to normalize TCRbeta repertoire quantification. TCRdb itself trimmed the public reads at Q25 with fastp, ran MiXCR and retained productive beta chains. When rows share a CDR3 protein, they turn into one entry using the most common DNA and genes. The sample records hundreds of thousands of distinct CDR3 sequences, around 18% of which are singletons. Approximately 3% of the sample comes from the top ten. Sequences SGHRS (CDR1) and YFSETQ (CDR2) are obtained from the germline V gene. Germline trimming: 4 bases from V, 0 bases from J; junction bases outside gene matches: 2. The CDR3 contains 15 residues, cysteine and phenylalanine counted. CDR3 DNA is the only sequence kept; it has 45 bases, read in frame from the first base.

The sequence derives from a human donor who donated a stem cell graft to a child with acute lymphoblastic leukemia. Sequenced here: PBMCs from the stem cell graft donor, sampled from the stem cell graft. The rearranged segments are TRBV5-1 and TRBJ2-2, with TRBD2 matching 8 junction bases. CDR3 reads: CASSALAANTGELFF. The nucleotide sequence reads as follows: TGCGCCAGCAGCGCACTAGCGGCGAACACCGGGGAGCTGTTTTTT.